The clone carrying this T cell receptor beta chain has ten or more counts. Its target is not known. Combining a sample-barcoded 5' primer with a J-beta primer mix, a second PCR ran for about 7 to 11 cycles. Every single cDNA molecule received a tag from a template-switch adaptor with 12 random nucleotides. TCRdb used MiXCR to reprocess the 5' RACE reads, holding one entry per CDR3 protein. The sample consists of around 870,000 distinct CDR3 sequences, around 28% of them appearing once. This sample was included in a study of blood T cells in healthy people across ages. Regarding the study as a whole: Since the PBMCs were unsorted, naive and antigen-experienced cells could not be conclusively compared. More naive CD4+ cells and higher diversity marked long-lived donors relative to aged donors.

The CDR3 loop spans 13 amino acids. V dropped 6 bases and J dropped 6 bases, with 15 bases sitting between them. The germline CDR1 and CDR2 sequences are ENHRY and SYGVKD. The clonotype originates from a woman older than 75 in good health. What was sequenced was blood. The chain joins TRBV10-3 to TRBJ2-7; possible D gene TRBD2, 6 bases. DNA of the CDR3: TGTGCCATCAGCGCGACTAGTGTGGGCGAGCAGTACTTC. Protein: CAISATSVGEQYF.